These 9 T cell receptor beta chains share one sample of origin, sequenced in a study of prognosis after radiotherapy for stage I lung cancer. Researchers used two-round multiplex PCR to amplify TCR beta CDR3 starting from genomic DNA. The use of primers specific to each TRBV and TRBJ gene characterized first-round PCR. From the multiplex PCR reads, TCRdb called clonotypes with MiXCR, one entry per CDR3 protein. The sample includes more than 9,500 distinct CDR3 sequences, roughly a third seen only once; the top ten take roughly half. The sample in question was PBMCs, obtained before or after stereotactic body radiation therapy (not recorded which). The origin of the receptors is a donor aged 50 or older with non-small cell lung cancer.

On this clonotype: Since a much larger clone is just one base distant, this may be a read error. The V call is TRBV29-1, the J call TRBJ2-3, with TRBD1 matching over 10 bases. The CDR3 has 18 amino acids. Germline assignment: CDR1 SQVTM and CDR2 ANQGSEA. The CDR3 DNA is TGCAGCTTTGAAGATGACGGCTTGGACAGGGGGTGGACAGATACGCAGTATTTT. Protein: CSFEDDGLDRGWTDTQYF.

This clonotype ranks as medium-sized. This chain links TRBV6-2 or TRBV6-3 with TRBJ2-7, with a weak D call TRBD1 (5 bases). There are 15 residues in the CDR3. CDR1 and CDR2 (germline): MNHEY, SVGEGT. Trimming pared 2 bases from V and 0 bases from J, leaving 11 bases between. The DNA of the CDR3 is TGTGCCAGCAGTTACGACAGAAGAAGCTCCTACGAGCAGTACTTC. This encodes CASSYDRRSSYEQYF.

This sequence joins TRBV7-2 and TRBJ2-3; D uncertain. The germline V and J ends were trimmed by 2 bases and 6 bases, with 18 bases remaining between them. CDR3 length equals 16 residues. Germline CDR1 SGHTA, CDR2 FQGNSA. The CDR3 region is CASSLTFRGGGDTQYF. The CDR3, as DNA: TGTGCCAGCAGCTTAACGTTCCGCGGCGGTGGGGATACGCAGTATTTT.

This chain connects TRBV12-3 or TRBV12-4 to TRBJ2-7; 8 bases are shared with TRBD2. Trimming cost V 6 bases and J 4 bases; bases outside gene matches: 5. This CDR3 region has 13 residues. The CDR3, as DNA: TGTGCCAGCAGGAGCGGGAGTTTATACGAGCAGTACTTC. It codes for CASRSGSLYEQYF.

In its sample, this clonotype was seen many times. The V call is TRBV12-3 or TRBV12-4, the J call TRBJ2-3; maybe TRBD2 (5 bases). V shed 5 bases and J shed 0 bases, with 12 bases lying between them. The CDR3 consists of 15 residues. Here the CDR3 reads CASSLMSGSTDTQYF. The CDR3 DNA reads as TGTGCCAGCAGTCTTATGAGCGGAAGCACAGATACGCAGTATTTT.

This clonotype was detected many times. V is TRBV7-3 and J is TRBJ2-1, with unresolved D. The V gene's germline CDR1 is SGHTA and CDR2 FQGTGA. Trimming stripped 3 bases from V and 4 bases from J, with 7 bases between. The CDR3 runs 13 residues. CDR3 residues: CASSFGTYNEQFF. CDR3 in DNA: TGTGCCAGCAGCTTCGGCACGTACAATGAGCAGTTCTTC.

This clonotype was detected many times. V gene TRBV7-2 combines with J gene TRBJ2-7; 8 bases match TRBD2. Per the germline V gene, CDR1 is SGHTA and CDR2 is FQGNSA. The CDR3 covers 19 residues. J lost 0 bases, V lost 5 bases, and 18 bases had no gene match. CDR3 sequence reads: CASSAALGPLSGISYEQYF. The CDR3 coding sequence is TGTGCCAGCAGCGCCGCCCTGGGGCCACTTAGCGGGATCTCCTACGAGCAGTACTTC.

This clonotype was observed many times. This chain connects TRBV3-1 to TRBJ1-1; D is undetermined. Looked up from germline, CDR1 is LGHDT and CDR2 is YNNKEL (reference sequence). The CDR3 spans 13 residues. V was pared by 3 bases and J by 4 bases, with 9 bases between. The CDR3 bases are TGTGCCAGCAGCCATCTAGGGAGCACTGAAGCTTTCTTT. This encodes CASSHLGSTEAFF.

This clonotype was counted many times. The chain is built from TRBV6-2 or TRBV6-3 and TRBJ2-7; maybe TRBD2 (5 bases). The CDR3 contains 14 residues. With 2 bases removed from V and 7 bases from J, the gap between germline ends came to 15 bases. Germline V CDR1 and CDR2: MNHEY, SVGEGT. The CDR3 nucleotides are TGTGCCAGCAGTTACGATGCCGGTACTAGGGAGCAGTACTTC. Translation: CASSYDAGTREQYF.